This T cell receptor (beta chain) was captured in a study of T-cell reconstitution after alpha-beta-depleted transplantation in children. V gave up 6 bases and J gave up 3 bases, with 17 bases separating them. The CDR3 is 15 residues long. Germline values: CDR1 SNHLY, CDR2 FYNNEI. This clonotype was seen a handful of times. Its antigen is currently unknown. Overall study findings and caveats: Hyperexpanded clones declined; after one year, newly produced T cells mostly supplied diversity. After transplant, high TCRbeta diversity at day 60 in some patients arose from surviving recipient T cells and thymic progenitors. Where alpha-beta T cells came from about two months after transplant was reportedly several hundred expanded graft clones.

Unique molecular identifiers were used to barcode this TCRbeta library. MiXCR was run by TCRdb on the PCR reads, yielding one entry per CDR3 protein. This table has about 8,400 distinct CDR3 sequences, around 17% appearing once. The V gene is TRBV2, the J gene TRBJ1-1; tentative D call: TRBD1 (5 bases). Sequences were derived from PBMCs, mostly from graft donor cells, sampled 60 days after TCRalphabeta/CD19-depleted stem cell transplant. This clonotype was obtained from a girl under three years old who had a stem cell transplant for combined immunodeficiency, so the T cells may come from the graft donor. CDR3 DNA: TGTGCCAGCAGGTCAAGGGCAGGGTTACACACTGAAGCTTTCTTT. Its translation is CASRSRAGLHTEAFF.